One sample yielded the 6 T cell receptor beta chains listed below, sequenced in a study of beta chain features in type 1 diabetes. General study results and limits: A moderate, significant TCRB CDR3 shortening appeared in type 1 diabetes across four CD4+ subsets.

The antigens these receptors bind are not known. Isolated RNA was reverse transcribed in full, so expressed TCRB transcripts were sequenced. Repertoires were generated with immunoSEQ multiplex PCR, while TCRdb's copy carries only in-frame clones and drops some. This sample carries about 250,000 clones, 11% of them seen once, and the ten largest clones take over 0.015%. Input material: naive CD4+ T cells from blood. The receptors originated from a man aged 25 to 40 with type 1 diabetes.

This clone has just a few counts. The V and J genes are TRBV5-1 and TRBJ1-2; 8 nucleotides align to TRBD1. V lost 3 bases to trimming and J lost 8 bases; unmatched junction nucleotides: 3. The CDR3 length is 12 residues. Germline V gives CDR1 SGHRS, CDR2 YFSETQ. CDR3 nucleotide sequence: TGCGCCAGCAGCTCGACAGGGGAAGGCTACACCTTC. As protein: CASSSTGEGYTF. Together with reference TRBV5-1 and TRBJ1-2, the CDR3 gives the full variable domain: KAGVTQTPRYLIKTRGQQVTLSCSPISGHRSVSWYQQTPGQGLQFLFEYFSETQRNKGNFPGRFSGRQFSNSRSEMNVSTLELGDSALYLCASSSTGEGYTFGSGTRLTVV.

The chain uses TRBV15 and TRBJ1-2; weak D call: TRBD1 (6 bases). The CDR3 is 15 residues long. With 5 bases removed from V and 5 bases from J, the gap between germline ends came to 18 bases. The germline V gene has CDR1 LNHNV and CDR2 YYDKDF (reference sequence). The CDR3 loop is CATSLRLGGAYGYTF. Written as DNA, the CDR3 is TGTGCCACCAGCTTACGTCTGGGGGGGGCGTATGGCTACACCTTC.

The V and J genes are TRBV18 and TRBJ2-1; 7 positions match TRBD2. Germline values: CDR1 KGHSH, CDR2 LQKENI. J was trimmed by 9 bases and V by 3 bases; bases with no gene match: 5. This CDR3 spans 13 amino acids. The CDR3 sequence: CASSPAGGGEQFF. The DNA of the CDR3 is TGTGCCAGCTCACCGGCCGGCGGGGGTGAGCAGTTCTTC.

This clone showed up just a few times. The V gene is TRBV7-9, the J gene TRBJ2-2, with 9 positions matching TRBD2. This CDR3 has 15 residues. Germline CDR1 reads SEHNR; CDR2 reads FQNEAQ (reference sequence). Losses at the gene ends were 7 bases for V and 7 bases for J; bases not matched to a gene: 10. The CDR3 here is CASMPSGGRGGELFF. DNA for the CDR3: TGTGCCAGCATGCCGAGCGGGGGGCGCGGCGGGGAGCTGTTTTTT.

There are a few counts of this clone. The rearrangement joins TRBV10-2 to TRBJ1-5, with a tentative D call TRBD1 (6 bases). Germline V gene data show CDR1 as WSHSY and CDR2 as SAAADI. V was trimmed by 7 bases and J by 3 bases, leaving 10 bases between them. The CDR3 extends over 13 amino acids. The DNA of the CDR3 is TGCGCCAGCATCGGACAGATCAATCAGCCCCAGCATTTT. It specifies CASIGQINQPQHF.

The chain has TRBV7-2 and TRBJ2-7, with TRBD1 as a possible D gene (6 bases). Between the trimmed V and J ends, which lost 0 bases and 4 bases, there was a span of 7 bases. Germline V gene lookup returns CDR1 SGHTA and CDR2 FQGNSA. This CDR3 contains 13 residues. The CDR3 region is CASSLADSYEQYF. CDR3 in DNA: TGTGCCAGCAGCTTAGCGGACAGTTACGAGCAGTACTTC.